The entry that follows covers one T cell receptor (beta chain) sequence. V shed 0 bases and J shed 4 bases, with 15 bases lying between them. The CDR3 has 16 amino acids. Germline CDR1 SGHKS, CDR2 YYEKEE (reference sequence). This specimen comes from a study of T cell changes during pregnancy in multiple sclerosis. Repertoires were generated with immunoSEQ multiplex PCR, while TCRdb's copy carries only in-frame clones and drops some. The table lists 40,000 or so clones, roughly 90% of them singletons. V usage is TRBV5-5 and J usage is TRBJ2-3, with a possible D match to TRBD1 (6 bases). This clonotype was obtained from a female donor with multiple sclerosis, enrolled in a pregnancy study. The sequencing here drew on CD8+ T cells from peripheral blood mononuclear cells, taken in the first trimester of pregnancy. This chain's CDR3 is CASSLELLGAPDTQYF. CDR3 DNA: TGTGCCAGCAGCTTGGAGCTCCTGGGGGCCCCAGATACGCAGTATTTT.